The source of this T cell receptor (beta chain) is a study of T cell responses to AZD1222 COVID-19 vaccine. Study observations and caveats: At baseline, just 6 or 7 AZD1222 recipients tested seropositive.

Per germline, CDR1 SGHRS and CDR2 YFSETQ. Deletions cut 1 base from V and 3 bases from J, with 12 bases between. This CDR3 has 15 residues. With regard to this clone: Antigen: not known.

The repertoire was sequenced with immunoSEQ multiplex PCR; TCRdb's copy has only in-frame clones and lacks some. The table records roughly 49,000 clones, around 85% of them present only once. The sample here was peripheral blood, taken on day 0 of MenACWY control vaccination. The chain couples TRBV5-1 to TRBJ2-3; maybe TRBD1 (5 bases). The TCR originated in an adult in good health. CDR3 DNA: TGCGCCAGCAGCTTGAGTACAGGTTTAACAGATACGCAGTATTTT. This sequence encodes CASSLSTGLTDTQYF.